What follows are 3 T cell receptor beta chains derived from one specimen sequenced in a study of T cell repertoires in cytomegalovirus infection (dated by TCRdb to the late 2010s). Sequenced on an Illumina HiSeq 1500. The raw public data were reprocessed by TCRdb itself: fastp quality trimming at Q25, MiXCR clonotype calling, in-frame beta chains only. Rows are combined by CDR3 protein, so each entry shows the most common genes and DNA. The sample table records 900,000 to 950,000 distinct CDR3 sequences; about a third of these occur just once. In total, the top ten clones hold about 14% of the sample. No cognate antigen is known for these TCRs. The intended sense of this specimen's treatment or condition label: in vitro stimulation with specific CMV peptide epitopes to enrich CMV-specific T cells. Sample: cultured CD8+ T cells from PBMCs, taken from culture after CMV antigen stimulation. All receptors derive from a human donor in good health (CMV status not recorded). Some clones in this sample may be carry-over from other donors' samples.

This clonotype was counted a few times. The chain recombines TRBV7-9 with TRBJ1-1, with 10 positions matching TRBD1. Germline loops: CDR1 SEHNR, CDR2 FQNEAQ (reference sequence). The junction had 1 base not matched to a gene; V was cut back by 3 bases and J by 12 bases. The CDR3 sequence is 11 residues long. The CDR3 DNA follows: TGTGCCAGCAGCTTGGACAGGGGGACTTTCTTT. This gives the protein CASSLDRGTFF.

The CDR3 sequence: CASSQGWGWEKLFF. CDR3 nucleotide sequence: TGTGCCAGCAGCCAGGGGTGGGGCTGGGAAAAACTGTTTTTT. The chain is built from TRBV7-4 and TRBJ1-4; TRBD1 is a possible D gene (6 bases). CDR1 SGHVT and CDR2 SQSDAQ come from the germline V gene. CDR3 size: 14 residues. Trimming shortened V by 5 bases and J by 8 bases, and 15 bases separated the two germline ends.

The chain has TRBV24-1 and TRBJ2-2; no reliable D call. The germline V and J ends were trimmed by 4 bases and 8 bases, with 19 bases remaining between them. This CDR3 has 16 amino acids. Per germline, CDR1 KGHDR and CDR2 SFDVKD. The CDR3 here is CATSDSLGLRTGELFF. The CDR3 region has the DNA TGTGCCACCAGTGACTCCTTGGGGTTACGCACTGGGGAGCTGTTTTTT.